These 26 T cell receptor beta chains were sequenced from one sample in a study of beta chain features in type 1 diabetes. Expressed TCRB transcripts were sequenced because the entire RNA isolate underwent reverse transcription. The repertoire was sequenced with immunoSEQ multiplex PCR; TCRdb's copy has only in-frame clones and lacks some. The sample includes around 690,000 clones, 9.5% to 15% of them seen just once. Study-wide results and caveats: All four CD4+ subsets of Type 1 diabetes patients contained TCRB CDR3s that were moderately but significantly shorter.

Which antigens these TCRs recognize remains unknown. Material for sequencing was naive CD4+ T cells from blood. These receptor sequences come from a man aged 25 to 40 with type 1 diabetes.

The chain combines TRBV6-4 with TRBJ2-4; D is possibly TRBD2 (5 bases). Per germline, CDR1 MRHNA and CDR2 SNTAGT. This CDR3 is built from 15 residues. Trimming left V 7 bases short and J 4 bases short, with 17 bases between. CDR3 amino acids: CASTERGIEKNIQYF. CDR3 nucleotide sequence: TGTGCCAGCACCGAACGGGGAATCGAAAAAAACATTCAGTACTTC.

In this sample, this clone turned up a few times. The chain is built from TRBV7-9 and TRBJ1-1; 7 bases align to TRBD1. Germline V gives CDR1 SEHNR, CDR2 FQNEAQ (reference sequence). V lost 2 bases to trimming and J lost 0 bases; unmatched junction nucleotides: 3. CDR3 length equals 15 residues. This CDR3 is CASSLWDRLNTEAFF. For the CDR3, the DNA is TGTGCCAGCAGCTTATGGGACAGATTGAACACTGAAGCTTTCTTT.

This clone turned up a few times. The V and J genes are TRBV29-1 and TRBJ2-2, with 8 nucleotides matching TRBD1. This CDR3 region has 12 residues. Germline CDR1 reads SQVTM; CDR2 reads ANQGSEA. V was pared by 8 bases and J by 6 bases, with 5 bases of the junction left unmatched. The CDR3 DNA reads as TGCAGCTTCGACAGGGGACCCGGGGAGCTGTTTTTT. Translating gives CSFDRGPGELFF.

This clone showed up just a few times. V gene TRBV11-3 combines with J gene TRBJ2-5; D ambiguous. This CDR3 comprises 13 residues. Germline values: CDR1 SGHNT, CDR2 YENEEA. V shed 3 bases and J shed 3 bases, with 8 bases lying between them. The CDR3 region has the DNA TGTGCCAGCAGCTTCGGCGGTAAAGAGACCCAGTACTTC. This encodes CASSFGGKETQYF.

The chain couples TRBV11-1 to TRBJ1-4; D is uncertain. This CDR3 contains 15 residues. Between the trimmed V and J ends, which lost 4 bases and 5 bases, there was a span of 14 bases. Germline V CDR1 and CDR2: SGHAT, FQDESV (reference sequence). Written as DNA, the CDR3 is TGTGCCAGCAGCTCAAAGGCGGACTTCAATGAAAAACTGTTTTTT. Translating it yields CASSSKADFNEKLFF.

The rearrangement joins TRBV6-1 to TRBJ2-5; D is unclear. The CDR3 covers 14 residues. Germline assignment: CDR1 MNHNS and CDR2 SASEGT. Trimming shortened V by 2 bases and J by 1 base, and 8 bases separated the two germline ends. The CDR3 bases are TGTGCCAGCAGTGAAACAGTTAGCCAAGAGACCCAGTACTTC. Amino acids: CASSETVSQETQYF.

The chain combines TRBV9 with TRBJ1-2; no firm D call. The CDR3 totals 14 residues. Germline CDR1 reads SGDLS; CDR2 reads YYNGEE. V lost 0 bases, J lost 6 bases, and 12 bases lay in between. DNA of the CDR3: TGTGCCAGCAGCGTAGATTCGTATGACAATGGCTACACCTTC. This codes for CASSVDSYDNGYTF. The full variable domain, with the rest looked up from reference TRBV9 and TRBJ1-2, is DSGVTQTPKHLITATGQRVTLRCSPRSGDLSVYWYQQSLDQGLQFLIQYYNGEERAKGNILERFSAQQFPDLHSELNLSSLELGDSALYFCASSVDSYDNGYTFGSGTRLTVV.

As to this clone: Its ends do not fully match the called genes, so a read error is possible. The rearrangement uses TRBV7-7 and TRBJ2-7; TRBD2 aligns across 7 bases. Germline CDR1 and CDR2: SSHAT and FNYEAQ (reference sequence). The CDR3 has 19 amino acids. As DNA, the CDR3 is TGTGCTAGCAGCTTAGCGGATACAGGCCGAAGACTAGCCGGTCGGGAGCAGTACTTC. Protein: CASSLADTGRRLAGREQYF.

This clone was counted between two and nine times. This chain joins TRBV7-2 and TRBJ2-7; the match to TRBD2 covers 7 bases. The length of the CDR3 is 15 residues. V trimming: 5 bases; J trimming: 2 bases; junction bases outside the gene matches: 9. Germline loops: CDR1 SGHTA, CDR2 FQGNSA. CDR3 sequence: CASSRAPAGAYEQYF. The CDR3 DNA reads TGTGCCAGCAGCCGAGCCCCTGCGGGGGCCTACGAGCAGTACTTC.

The chain employs TRBV5-1 and TRBJ2-7; 7 nucleotides align to TRBD1. Germline trimming cut 4 bases from V and 4 bases from J; bases unmatched to any gene: 17. The CDR3 length is 17 residues. Germline V gene sequence: CDR1 SGHRS, CDR2 YFSETQ. The CDR3 is CASSESDRARVRYEQYF. The CDR3 bases are TGCGCCAGCAGCGAATCCGACAGGGCCCGAGTTCGGTACGAGCAGTACTTC.

This chain joins TRBV19 and TRBJ1-2, with D unclear. CDR3 length equals 14 residues. Between the trimmed V and J ends, which lost 5 bases and 7 bases, there was a span of 17 bases. In germline, CDR1 is LNHDA, CDR2 SQIVND (reference sequence). The CDR3 is CASSLAPLRGGYTF. CDR3 nucleotides: TGTGCCAGTAGTCTCGCACCCCTGCGGGGTGGCTACACCTTC.

A note on this clone: Sequence at one end of the junction differs from germline and may be a read error. The rearrangement joins TRBV20-1 to TRBJ1-4, with TRBD1 as a possible D gene (6 bases). Germline V gene sequence: CDR1 DFQATT, CDR2 SNEGSKA (reference sequence). The CDR3 runs to 10 residues. CDR3 loop: CSARGGKLFF. DNA for the CDR3: TGCAGTGCCAGAGGGGGAAAACTGTTTTTT.

The genes are TRBV11-2 and TRBJ1-6; a weak D match, TRBD1 (6 bases). Germline CDR1 and CDR2: SGHAT and FQNNGV. CDR3 length: 16 residues. The V end was cut by 4 bases, the J end by 7 bases, with 17 bases between. This CDR3 reads CASSSPSGQGNSPLHF. The DNA of the CDR3 is TGTGCCAGCAGCTCACCCAGCGGGCAGGGGAATTCACCCCTCCACTTT. The whole variable domain, remainder taken from reference TRBV11-2 and TRBJ1-6, is EAGVAQSPRYKIIEKRQSVAFWCNPISGHATLYWYQQILGQGPKLLIQFQNNGVVDDSQLPKDRFSAERLKGVDSTLKIQPAKLEDSAVYLCASSSPSGQGNSPLHFGNGTRLTVT.

This clone was seen repeatedly, ten times or more. The chain is built from TRBV7-3 and TRBJ2-1; D is possibly TRBD1 (6 bases). CDR3 length: 16 amino acids. The V end was cut by 5 bases, the J end by 3 bases, with 17 bases between. CDR1 and CDR2 from the germline V gene are SGHTA and FQGTGA. The CDR3 nucleotides are TGTGCCAGCAGCATCCAACCTACAGGGAACTACAATGAGCAGTTCTTC. It is translated as CASSIQPTGNYNEQFF.

The CDR3 coding sequence is TGTGCCAGCAGTTACACCGGACAGGACTATGGCTACACCTTC. Its protein product is CASSYTGQDYGYTF. V usage is TRBV6-5 and J usage is TRBJ1-2; 7 bases are shared with TRBD1. J gave up 3 bases and V 2 bases, and 3 bases lay outside the gene matches. The CDR3 sequence is 14 residues long. Germline V gene sequence: CDR1 MNHEY, CDR2 SVGAGI.

Regarding this clone: Other DNA sequences in the sample encode the same CDR3. The chain joins TRBV19 to TRBJ2-2; 8 nucleotides line up with TRBD1. The CDR3 sequence is 15 residues long. Germline V gene lookup returns CDR1 LNHDA and CDR2 SQIVND (reference sequence). The junction had 3 bases not matched to a gene; V was cut back by 5 bases and J by 1 base. The CDR3 here is CASSPGTGNTGELFF. CDR3 DNA: TGTGCCAGTAGTCCGGGGACAGGGAACACCGGGGAGCTGTTTTTT.

The chain uses TRBV7-9 and TRBJ2-1, with D perhaps given as TRBD1 or TRBD2 (5 bases each). V was trimmed by 5 bases and J by 5 bases, leaving 13 bases between them. The CDR3 length is 14 residues. Germline CDR1 is SEHNR and CDR2 is FQNEAQ (reference sequence). CDR3 bases: TGTGCCAGCAGCGCCGGGACCCCTCACAATGAGCAGTTCTTC. As protein: CASSAGTPHNEQFF.

This clone turned up a few times. This rearrangement joins TRBV14 to TRBJ2-7; 7 bases match TRBD1. Germline assignment: CDR1 SGHDN and CDR2 FVKESK. The CDR3 loop spans 15 amino acids. J gave up 1 base and V 3 bases, and 6 bases lay outside the gene matches. The CDR3 bases are TGTGCCAGCAGCCACGTCGGGACAGCATCCTACGAGCAGTACTTC. Amino acids: CASSHVGTASYEQYF.

DNA for the CDR3: TGTGCCAGCATAAGGACGCGGGGGGACACAGATACGCAGTATTTT. It specifies CASIRTRGDTDTQYF. This rearrangement joins TRBV6-6 to TRBJ2-3; TRBD2 matches 8 bases. The V segment lost 7 bases and the J segment 2 bases; nucleotides outside the gene matches: 8. The V gene's germline CDR1 is MNHNY and CDR2 SVGAGI (reference sequence). CDR3 length equals 15 residues.

A few counts support this clone. V is TRBV9 and J is TRBJ1-6; 10 positions agree with TRBD1. CDR1 SGDLS and CDR2 YYNGEE come from the germline V gene. V lost 3 bases and J lost 8; bases outside the gene matches: 8. This CDR3 contains 16 residues. DNA for the CDR3: TGTGCCAGCAGCGGACACCGGGACAGGGGTTATTCACCCCTCCACTTT. It is translated as CASSGHRDRGYSPLHF. Based on the CDR3 plus reference TRBV9 and TRBJ1-6, the full variable domain is DSGVTQTPKHLITATGQRVTLRCSPRSGDLSVYWYQQSLDQGLQFLIQYYNGEERAKGNILERFSAQQFPDLHSELNLSSLELGDSALYFCASSGHRDRGYSPLHFGNGTRLTVT.

The CDR3 sequence is CASSASGNRAETQYF. CDR3 nucleotides: TGTGCCAGCAGCGCCTCCGGAAACAGGGCAGAGACCCAGTACTTC. V and J are TRBV9 and TRBJ2-5, with a tentative D call TRBD1 (6 bases). Trimming stripped 3 bases from V and 4 bases from J, with 16 bases between. Germline CDR1 is SGDLS and CDR2 is YYNGEE. CDR3 length: 15 amino acids.

The chain carries TRBV4-3 and TRBJ1-6; D perhaps matches TRBD1 (6 bases). CDR1 LGHNA and CDR2 YSLEER come from the germline V gene. The CDR3 runs 16 residues. V gave up 1 base and J gave up 8 bases, with 15 bases separating them. The CDR3 loop reads CASSQAGGAGDSPLHF. As DNA, the CDR3 is TGCGCCAGCAGCCAAGCTGGGGGCGCAGGAGATTCACCCCTCCACTTT.

The V call is TRBV4-3, the J call TRBJ2-5, with D perhaps being TRBD1 or TRBD2 (5 bases each). Trimming left V 0 bases short and J 2 bases short, with 10 bases between. The CDR3 totals 15 residues. Germline assignment: CDR1 LGHNA and CDR2 YSLEER. The CDR3 spells CASSQEPGSQETQYF. CDR3 nucleotides: TGCGCCAGCAGCCAAGAACCAGGGAGTCAAGAGACCCAGTACTTC.

V usage is TRBV2 and J usage is TRBJ1-6, with D possibly TRBD1 on 5 matching bases. In germline, CDR1 is SNHLY, CDR2 FYNNEI. V lost 2 bases and J 7 bases, leaving 9 bases between the germline ends. The CDR3 spans 14 residues. CDR3: CASSERQGNSPLHF. The CDR3 nucleotides read TGTGCCAGCAGTGAAAGGCAGGGAAATTCACCCCTCCACTTT.

V usage is TRBV27 and J usage is TRBJ1-2, with TRBD1 identical over 7 bases. Germline V gives CDR1 MNHEY, CDR2 SMNVEV (reference sequence). There are 13 residues in the CDR3. Unmatched junction bases numbered 7, after V lost 7 bases and J lost 5 bases. The chain's CDR3 is CASKRTGLYGYTF. The CDR3 DNA is TGTGCCAGCAAGAGGACAGGACTTTATGGCTACACCTTC.

J is TRBJ2-7 and V is TRBV29-1, with a possible D match to TRBD1 (5 bases). The assigned J gene may be wrong: the sequence end matches TRBJ2-5 better. This CDR3 has 16 amino acids. The germline V gene has CDR1 SQVTM and CDR2 ANQGSEA. CDR3 in DNA: TGCAGCGTTGAAGATCGTTATAAGACAGTTCAGGAGACCCAGTACTTC. As protein: CSVEDRYKTVQETQYF.